Below, 14 T cell receptor beta chains from the same sample are listed, as sequenced in a study of T-cell memory formation after mild COVID-19 (dated by TCRdb to about 2021). Library construction relied on 5' RACE. Instrument on record: Illumina NovaSeq 6000. Clones were called with MiXCR by TCRdb after fastp trimmed the public reads at Q25, and only in-frame beta chains were retained. When rows share a CDR3 protein, they turn into one entry using the most common DNA and genes. This sample is represented by 85,000 to 120,000 distinct CDR3 sequences; around 12% of them were singletons. Roughly 30% of the sample goes to the ten largest clones. Sequenced sample: PBMCs or a T cell subset sorted from them (not recorded which). The origin of the receptors is an adult woman who had mild COVID-19 (a few samples of this study predate the infection). The sample titles of this study are shuffled in the database, so cell type and time point are left out; the donor was told from shared clones.

This clonotype was recorded a few times. This rearrangement joins TRBV7-9 to TRBJ1-5; D not resolved. CDR1 is SEHNR, CDR2 FQNEAQ, per germline (reference sequence). This CDR3 has 12 residues. Trimming removed 6 bases from V and 1 base from J, with 4 bases in between. CDR3 in amino acids: CASSESNQPQHF. The CDR3 region has the DNA TGTGCCAGCAGTGAGAGCAATCAGCCCCAGCATTTT.

This clonotype has just one count. The J gene is TRBJ2-1, the V gene TRBV5-1; 7 bases are a match to TRBD2. The germline V gene has CDR1 SGHRS and CDR2 YFSETQ. V lost 4 bases, J lost 4 bases, and 8 bases stayed unmatched. The CDR3 sequence is 15 residues long. The CDR3 here is CASSANSGQYNEQFF. The CDR3, as DNA: TGCGCCAGCAGCGCTAATAGCGGGCAATACAATGAGCAGTTCTTC. Filled out from reference TRBV5-1 and TRBJ2-1, the complete variable domain reads KAGVTQTPRYLIKTRGQQVTLSCSPISGHRSVSWYQQTPGQGLQFLFEYFSETQRNKGNFPGRFSGRQFSNSRSEMNVSTLELGDSALYLCASSANSGQYNEQFFGPGTRLTVL.

This sequence joins TRBV9 and TRBJ1-6; D call uncertain. The CDR3 extends over 15 amino acids. Germline V CDR1 and CDR2: SGDLS, YYNGEE. Trimming left V 3 bases short and J 7 bases short, with 14 bases between. CDR3 sequence reads: CASSDRGSGNSPLHF. In nucleotides, the CDR3 is TGTGCCAGCAGCGACAGAGGCTCCGGGAATTCACCCCTCCACTTT.

This chain joins TRBV20-1 and TRBJ2-1; 7 bases agree with TRBD2. Germline CDR1 is DFQATT and CDR2 is SNEGSKA (reference sequence). The CDR3 consists of 16 residues. The ends lost 0 bases at V and 2 bases at J; junction bases unmatched: 7. The DNA of the CDR3 is TGCAGTGCTAGAGATGTGATCGGGACTACCTACAATGAGCAGTTCTTC. Translating gives CSARDVIGTTYNEQFF.

This clonotype has a count of ten or more. This chain uses TRBV5-1 with TRBJ2-7, with D unclear. V lost 2 bases and J 4 bases, leaving 10 bases between the germline ends. The CDR3 is 13 amino acids. The V gene's germline CDR1 is SGHRS and CDR2 YFSETQ. The CDR3 region is CASSLDSTYEQYF. The CDR3 DNA follows: TGCGCCAGCAGCTTAGACTCAACGTACGAGCAGTACTTC.

This clonotype occurred many times. The chain uses TRBV6-4 and TRBJ2-1; the match to TRBD2 covers 8 bases. Germline CDR1 and CDR2: MRHNA and SNTAGT. The CDR3 has 14 amino acids. Unmatched junction bases numbered 3, after V lost 4 bases and J lost 4 bases. CDR3 coding DNA: TGTGCCAGCAGTGTGACTAGCGAGTACAATGAGCAGTTCTTC. The encoded protein is CASSVTSEYNEQFF.

This clonotype appeared a few times. The V and J genes are TRBV7-9 and TRBJ2-2, with D hard to call. V lost 0 bases to trimming and J lost 4 bases, with 6 bases between them. Germline CDR1 and CDR2: SEHNR and FQNEAQ (reference sequence). The CDR3 sequence is 14 residues long. The CDR3 is CASSLARLTGELFF. The CDR3 region has the DNA TGTGCCAGCAGCTTAGCGCGGCTCACCGGGGAGCTGTTTTTT. The full variable domain, its missing parts supplied by reference TRBV7-9 and TRBJ2-2, is DTGVSQNPRHKITKRGQNVTFRCDPISEHNRLYWYRQTLGQGPEFLTYFQNEAQLEKSRLLSDRFSAERPKGSFSTLEIQRTEQGDSAMYLCASSLARLTGELFFGEGSRLTVL.

This clonotype was seen at least ten times. The chain has TRBV12-3 or TRBV12-4 and TRBJ2-1; TRBD2 is a possible D gene (6 bases). The CDR3 totals 15 residues. V dropped 6 bases and J dropped 4 bases, with 16 bases sitting between them. This CDR3 reads CASRSGGDLYNEQFF. The CDR3 nucleotides read TGTGCCAGCAGATCCGGAGGGGATCTGTACAATGAGCAGTTCTTC.

This chain links TRBV29-1 with TRBJ1-2; D may be TRBD1 (6 bases). This CDR3 has 15 residues. The V end was cut by 0 bases, the J end by 4 bases, with 15 bases between. The germline V gene has CDR1 SQVTM and CDR2 ANQGSEA. The CDR3 DNA reads as TGCAGCGTTGAAGATCGGGACACCGGCCTCTATGGCTACACCTTC. It codes for CSVEDRDTGLYGYTF.

The CDR3 DNA is TGTGCCAGCAGTTTTGACGGGGATACCCAGTACTTC. It translates to CASSFDGDTQYF. The chain recombines TRBV12-3 or TRBV12-4 with TRBJ2-5; maybe TRBD2 (5 bases). The V end was cut by 3 bases, the J end by 8 bases, with 10 bases between. There are 12 residues in the CDR3.

This chain joins TRBV7-8 and TRBJ2-1; D is undetermined. Trimming removed 4 bases from V and 6 bases from J, with 7 bases in between. Germline lookup yields CDR1 SGHVS and CDR2 FQNEAQ. The CDR3 has 12 residues. The CDR3 region is CASSSNINEQFF. The DNA for the CDR3 is TGTGCCAGCAGCTCGAACATCAATGAGCAGTTCTTC.

The rearrangement uses TRBV11-2 and TRBJ2-1, with 9 bases aligning to TRBD1. After removal of 5 bases from V and 7 bases from J, the junction contained 12 bases not matched to a gene. Germline assignment: CDR1 SGHAT and CDR2 FQNNGV. The CDR3 spans 16 residues. The CDR3 loop is CASSAWGTGFENEQFF. The CDR3 DNA reads as TGTGCCAGCAGCGCGTGGGGGACAGGGTTTGAGAATGAGCAGTTCTTC.

This clonotype occurred a few times. This sequence joins TRBV7-2 and TRBJ2-5, with D perhaps TRBD2 (5 bases). V lost 2 bases to trimming and J lost 3 bases, with 10 bases between them. CDR1 SGHTA and CDR2 FQGNSA come from the germline V gene. There are 14 residues in the CDR3. CDR3 region: CASSLSGGEETQYF. In DNA, the CDR3 is TGTGCCAGCAGCTTATCCGGAGGTGAAGAGACCCAGTACTTC.

The chain carries TRBV2 and TRBJ2-5; the match to TRBD2 covers 13 bases. The CDR3 loop spans 15 amino acids. V trimming: 6 bases; J trimming: 2 bases; junction bases outside the gene matches: 3. Germline V gene lookup returns CDR1 SNHLY and CDR2 FYNNEI. The CDR3 sequence is CASSLTSGRQETQYF. The CDR3 DNA reads TGTGCCAGCAGCCTGACTAGCGGGAGGCAAGAGACCCAGTACTTC.